The 5 T cell receptor beta chains reported below all come from one sample, sequenced in a study of T cell repertoires in cytomegalovirus infection. Via MiXCR, TCRdb re-called the reads, giving one row per CDR3 protein. This table has approximately 150,000 distinct CDR3 sequences, 5.5% to 7% appearing once. The specimen sequenced was PBMCs. The receptors come from a human donor in good health (CMV status not recorded). Some clones in this sample may be carry-over from other donors' samples.

The sample holds many counts of this clonotype. This sequence joins TRBV3-1 and TRBJ2-7, with 7 bases fitting TRBD2. In germline, CDR1 is LGHDT, CDR2 YNNKEL (reference sequence). This CDR3 is built from 16 residues. V shed 3 bases and J 1 base; nucleotides not matched to a gene: 9. CDR3 region: CASSHSERGASYEQYF. CDR3 nucleotide sequence: TGTGCCAGCAGCCACAGTGAGCGGGGAGCTTCCTACGAGCAGTACTTC.

The chain is built from TRBV19 and TRBJ2-3; D gene ambiguous. CDR1 LNHDA and CDR2 SQIVND come from the germline V gene (reference sequence). This CDR3 has 14 amino acids. Trimming removed 3 bases from V and 5 bases from J, with 12 bases in between. The CDR3 DNA is TGTGCCAGTAGTATGGCCAGCTGGGGAGATACGCAGTATTTT. Its translation: CASSMASWGDTQYF.

This clonotype was detected a few times. This rearrangement joins TRBV5-1 to TRBJ1-1; D unclear. Trimming removed 0 bases at V and 3 bases at J, with 15 bases between. CDR3 length: 16 amino acids. Germline assignment: CDR1 SGHRS and CDR2 YFSETQ. CDR3 nucleotide sequence: TGCGCCAGCAGCTTGGAGAGGTCCGCGGGTTACACTGAAGCTTTCTTT. Its translation is CASSLERSAGYTEAFF.

The chain has TRBV10-3 and TRBJ2-7; TRBD1 aligns across 10 bases. The CDR3 extends over 14 amino acids. Germline V gene sequence: CDR1 ENHRY, CDR2 SYGVKD. Trimming removed 3 bases from V and 5 bases from J; junction bases left unmatched: 4. The CDR3 DNA reads TGTGCCATCAGTGATGGGACAGGGGCCCACGAGCAGTACTTC. Translation: CAISDGTGAHEQYF.

V and J are TRBV4-2 and TRBJ1-5, with D possibly TRBD1 on 5 matching bases. This CDR3 has 15 residues. Germline V gives CDR1 LGHNA, CDR2 YNFKEQ. Between the trimmed V and J ends, which lost 3 bases and 4 bases, there was a span of 13 bases. CDR3 in amino acids: CASSQWGGENQPQHF. The CDR3 DNA follows: TGTGCCAGCAGCCAGTGGGGGGGTGAGAATCAGCCCCAGCATTTT.